This T cell receptor beta chain comes out of a study of T cells in Graves' hyperthyroidism and ophthalmopathy. There are 12 residues in the CDR3. Looked up from germline, CDR1 is MNHNS and CDR2 is SASEGT. Trimming stripped 7 bases from V and 1 base from J, with 7 bases between. Authors of the study amplified TCR beta CDR3 regions from RNA transcripts. RT-PCR in the first round (using the HTBI primer set) targeted the TCR CDR3. MiXCR, run by TCRdb on the multiplex PCR reads, gives a single entry per CDR3 protein. The table has 400,000 to 500,000 distinct CDR3 sequences, roughly 14% seen once. The chain employs TRBV6-1 and TRBJ2-5; D is unclear. The receptor was derived from a man in his late teens or twenties with Graves' ophthalmopathy. The sequenced sample was blood. The DNA of the CDR3 is TGTGCCAGCAATACCCCCCAAGAGACCCAGTACTTC. Translation: CASNTPQETQYF.